A selection of T cell receptor beta chains follows, all from one sample in a study of cytomegalovirus exposure and HLA in healthy donors. TCRdb keeps only in-frame clones here, not all; method: immunoSEQ multiplex PCR. The profile covers 70,000 or so clones, with 80% to 90% appearing a single time and around an eighth taken by the ten largest. Sample: PBMCs. The source is a woman in her twenties or thirties in good health and CMV-seropositive. Both conserved end residues are part of each CDR3. Each record gives: V gene, D gene, CDR3 protein. D genes are given only for firm matches.

V: TRBV9; D: TRBD1; CDR3: CASSMGQGNTEAFF
V: TRBV9; D: .; CDR3: CASSLSSGLQDGEAYNEQFF
V: TRBV4-1; D: .; CDR3: CASSQMVNRRDSEQFF
V: TRBV19; D: TRBD1; CDR3: CASYPGQGGYYGYTF
V: TRBV18; D: .; CDR3: CASSPTGTSSYEQYF
V: TRBV4-1; D: .; CDR3: CASSIREGDQPQHF
V: TRBV5-4; D: .; CDR3: CASSFSVNNEQFF
V: TRBV7-2; D: TRBD1; CDR3: CASSLGQGAIGYTF
V: TRBV7-7; D: .; CDR3: CASSLDAFGDPGELFF
V: TRBV7-9; D: .; CDR3: CASTPRSVDEQYF
V: TRBV5-6; D: TRBD1; CDR3: CASSTTRNRGTEAFF
V: TRBV2; D: TRBD1; CDR3: CASSKGQRETQYF
V: TRBV19; D: TRBD1; CDR3: CASSIGTGRMNTEAFF
V: TRBV30; D: .; CDR3: CAWSVQQYQPQHF
V: TRBV15; D: .; CDR3: CATSRDITYEQYF
V: TRBV19; D: .; CDR3: CASSMRGLNTEAFF
V: TRBV7-3; D: TRBD1; CDR3: CASSLVPRDSYGYTF
V: TRBV6-5; D: .; CDR3: CASSYYGGEQFF
V: TRBV6-1; D: .; CDR3: CASSERADKLYEQYF
V: TRBV5-5; D: TRBD2; CDR3: CASSTAGLAGQETQYF
V: TRBV2; D: .; CDR3: CASTGQLSGGYTF
V: TRBV11-2; D: .; CDR3: CASSLEQGASDTQYF
V: TRBV7-2; D: .; CDR3: CASSLVGGSYNEQFF
V: TRBV6-1; D: .; CDR3: CASSAIWGTRSDEQYF
V: TRBV7-3; D: .; CDR3: CASSLTPDTEAFF
V: TRBV30; D: .; CDR3: CAWSGWGRKFF
V: TRBV2; D: TRBD1; CDR3: CASKGTGENEKLFF
V: TRBV4-1; D: .; CDR3: CASSQDRNAAEAFF
V: TRBV28; D: TRBD2; CDR3: CASRAGLAADTQYF
V: TRBV7-9; D: TRBD1; CDR3: CASSPKWDRGPLYEQYF
V: TRBV5-1; D: TRBD1; CDR3: CASSQRDRPNYYEQYF
V: TRBV4-1; D: TRBD1; CDR3: CASSRGGQASYEQYF
V: TRBV28; D: .; CDR3: CASRQGGGSYQPQHF
V: TRBV5-1; D: .; CDR3: CASSLVREQFF
V: TRBV6-1; D: .; CDR3: CASSGWGTNEKLFF
V: TRBV7-9; D: TRBD2; CDR3: CASTRLAGGAGANVLTF
V: TRBV7-2; D: TRBD2; CDR3: CASSLGFSGRLYNEQFF
V: TRBV5-1; D: .; CDR3: CAGSSKTGEGADTQYF
V: TRBV29-1; D: TRBD1; CDR3: CSVDRGLQETQYF
V: TRBV9; D: .; CDR3: CASSVVVANTEAFF
V: TRBV11-2; D: .; CDR3: CASSSVGYGYTF
V: TRBV5-1; D: TRBD1; CDR3: CASRPTGANTGELFF
V: TRBV7-8; D: TRBD2; CDR3: CASSSGGLAGKYEQYF
V: TRBV19; D: .; CDR3: CASSRGGGPYNEQFF
V: TRBV2; D: TRBD1; CDR3: CASRGQGAIFYYGYTF
V: TRBV5-1; D: .; CDR3: CASSPGFTTEAFF
V: TRBV7-2; D: TRBD2; CDR3: CASSPLGSGTIQETQYF
V: TRBV7-9; D: .; CDR3: CASRGGAANTGELFF
V: TRBV19; D: TRBD2; CDR3: CASNSWQGGLSGELFF
V: TRBV5-1; D: .; CDR3: CASSLGDEAFF